Listed below are T cell receptor beta chains from one sample, sequenced in a study of T cell responses to AZD1222 COVID-19 vaccine. Clones were sequenced by immunoSEQ multiplex PCR, and TCRdb holds only the in-frame ones, with some missing. The sample includes 60,000 to 80,000 clones, about three quarters of them seen just once. The sequencing used peripheral blood, collected 28 days after the second AZD1222 dose. The receptor set was obtained from an adult who received the AZD1222 COVID-19 vaccine. The CDR3 runs from the conserved cysteine through the conserved F or W. The order of the fields is V gene, J gene, clone size, CDR3 protein. Clone size is given for some rows only: seen once, a few or many times, or a class if the clone is expanded.

TRBV5-1,TRBJ2-2,.,CASSPTGVPGELFF
TRBV15,TRBJ1-2,.,CATSRDLAANYGYTF
TRBV21-1,TRBJ2-2,.,CASSPTLRMNTGELFF
TRBV29-1,TRBJ2-7,.,CSVMALQYEQYF
TRBV30,TRBJ1-2,.,CAWSVKGLAGYTF
TRBV6-2/TRBV6-3,TRBJ1-5,.,CASSSYDPRSNQPQHF
TRBV7-3,TRBJ2-2,many,CASSSTGDGELFF
TRBV7-3,TRBJ2-3,.,CASSFPGSGGVDTQYF
TRBV30,TRBJ2-3,.,CAWIRVVTDTQYF
TRBV7-6,TRBJ1-5,.,CASSSVSGNQPQHF
TRBV19,TRBJ1-5,.,CASSIDRGAGQPQHF
TRBV5-1,TRBJ2-7,.,CASGPGQGDEQYF
TRBV24-1,TRBJ2-7,.,CATVGAGGYYEQYF
TRBV6-5,TRBJ2-3,.,CASSYSITSDTQYF
TRBV24-1,TRBJ2-7,.,CATSDTRDRAGEQYF
TRBV6-5,TRBJ1-6,once,CASSYWGGYSPLHF
TRBV5-1,TRBJ2-7,.,CASSLEGSYEQYF
TRBV2,TRBJ2-3,few,CASGAKREWDTSTDTQYF
TRBV12-3/TRBV12-4,TRBJ2-7,few,CASSFGGEGGEYF
TRBV7-3,TRBJ2-3,.,CASSLGSTDTQYF
TRBV25-1,TRBJ1-6,.,CASSESQIYNSPLHF
TRBV3-1/TRBV3-2,TRBJ2-1,.,CASSQGTGINNEQFF
TRBV12-3/TRBV12-4,TRBJ1-1,.,CASSLQNTEAFF
TRBV29-1,TRBJ2-1,.,CSVSLAGAEQFF
TRBV28,TRBJ1-1,.,CASSFRETMNTEAFF
TRBV6-6,TRBJ1-3,.,CASSPEALRGGNTIYF
TRBV5-4,TRBJ2-1,few,CASRRDSHNEQFF
TRBV2,TRBJ2-1,.,CASSDPGVAGANEQFF
TRBV3-1/TRBV3-2,TRBJ1-2,once,CASSQDLNGHGYTF
TRBV6-2/TRBV6-3,TRBJ2-3,.,CASSITDTQYF
TRBV27,TRBJ1-1,.,CASSPTGSAEAFF
TRBV11-3,TRBJ2-5,once,CASSLDPPGRAETQYF
TRBV5-6,TRBJ1-4,.,CASSLLTEATNEKLFF
TRBV21-1,TRBJ1-3,.,CASPICPISGNTIYF
TRBV27,TRBJ1-1,.,CASRSIGSTEAFF
TRBV7-2,TRBJ1-2,.,CASSLEQGGARGYTF
TRBV4-2,TRBJ2-7,.,CASSRTGTRDSYEQYF
TRBV7-3,TRBJ2-2,once,CASSLGLPNTGELFF
TRBV18,TRBJ2-7,.,CASSPNKGKREQYF
TRBV28,TRBJ1-1,.,CASSWYRGNAFF